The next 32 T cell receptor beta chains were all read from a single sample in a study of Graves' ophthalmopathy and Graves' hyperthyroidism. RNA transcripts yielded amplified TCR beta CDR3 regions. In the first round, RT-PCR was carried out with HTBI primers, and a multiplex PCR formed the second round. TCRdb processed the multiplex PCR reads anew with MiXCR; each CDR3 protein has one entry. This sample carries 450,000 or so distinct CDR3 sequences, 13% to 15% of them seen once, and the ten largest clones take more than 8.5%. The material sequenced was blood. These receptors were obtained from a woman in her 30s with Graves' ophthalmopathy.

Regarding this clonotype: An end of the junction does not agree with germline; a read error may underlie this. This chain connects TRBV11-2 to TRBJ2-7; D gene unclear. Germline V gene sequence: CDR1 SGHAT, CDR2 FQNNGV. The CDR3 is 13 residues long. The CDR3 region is CASSFSERYGQYF. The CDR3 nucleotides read TGTGCCAGCAGCTTCAGCGAGAGATACGGGCAGTACTTC.

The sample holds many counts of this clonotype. In DNA, the CDR3 is TGTGCCAGCAGTCTTGCCCCCCTTGACTGGTTGTTGCCTTCGAAGAACTATGGCTACACCTTC. Protein product: CASSLAPLDWLLPSKNYGYTF. The V gene is TRBV28, the J gene TRBJ1-2; D not resolved. V lost 5 bases and J lost 2, with 33 bases in between. The CDR3 sequence is 21 residues long. Germline loops: CDR1 MDHEN, CDR2 SYDVKM.

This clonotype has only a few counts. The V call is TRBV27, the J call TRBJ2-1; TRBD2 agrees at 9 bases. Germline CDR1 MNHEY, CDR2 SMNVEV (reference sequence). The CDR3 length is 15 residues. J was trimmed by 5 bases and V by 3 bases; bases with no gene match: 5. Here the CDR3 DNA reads TGTGCCAGCAGTTTCGGGACTAGCCTGGACAATGAGCAGTTCTTC. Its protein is CASSFGTSLDNEQFF.

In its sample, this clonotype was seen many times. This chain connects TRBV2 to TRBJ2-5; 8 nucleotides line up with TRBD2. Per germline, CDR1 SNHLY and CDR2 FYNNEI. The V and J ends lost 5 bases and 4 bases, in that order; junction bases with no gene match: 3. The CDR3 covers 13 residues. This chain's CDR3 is CASSSLAGETQYF. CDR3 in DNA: TGTGCCAGCAGTAGTCTAGCGGGAGAGACCCAGTACTTC.

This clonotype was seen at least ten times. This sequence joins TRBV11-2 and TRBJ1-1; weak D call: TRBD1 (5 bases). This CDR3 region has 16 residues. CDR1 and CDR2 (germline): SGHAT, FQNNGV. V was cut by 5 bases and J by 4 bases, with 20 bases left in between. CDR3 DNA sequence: TGTGCCAGCAGCCCATTCTTCGGGGGGTCGGGCACTGAAGCTTTCTTT. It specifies CASSPFFGGSGTEAFF.

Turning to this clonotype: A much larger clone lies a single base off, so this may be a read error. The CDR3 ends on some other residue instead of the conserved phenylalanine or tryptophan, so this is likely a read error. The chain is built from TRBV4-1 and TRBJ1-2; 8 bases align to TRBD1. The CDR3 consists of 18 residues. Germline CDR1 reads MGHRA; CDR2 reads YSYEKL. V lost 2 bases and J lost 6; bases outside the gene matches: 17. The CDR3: CASSQKRLWDRYGDGYTL. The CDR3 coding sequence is TGCGCCAGCAGCCAAAAACGCCTTTGGGACAGGTATGGAGATGGCTACACCCTC.

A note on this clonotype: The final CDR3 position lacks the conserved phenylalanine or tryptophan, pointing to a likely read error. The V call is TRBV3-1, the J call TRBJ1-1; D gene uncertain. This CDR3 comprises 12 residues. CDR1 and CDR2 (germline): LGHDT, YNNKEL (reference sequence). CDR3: CASRAMNTEAFY. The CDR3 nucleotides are TGTGCCAGTCGTGCTATGAATACTGAAGCTTTCTAT.

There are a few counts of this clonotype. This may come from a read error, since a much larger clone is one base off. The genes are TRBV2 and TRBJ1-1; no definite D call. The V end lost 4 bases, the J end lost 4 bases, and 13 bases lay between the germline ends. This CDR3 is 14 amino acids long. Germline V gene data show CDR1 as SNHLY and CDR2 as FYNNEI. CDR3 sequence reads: CASSAVWKITEAFF. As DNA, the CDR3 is TGTGCCAGCAGTGCGGTTTGGAAGATCACTGAAGCTTTCTTT.

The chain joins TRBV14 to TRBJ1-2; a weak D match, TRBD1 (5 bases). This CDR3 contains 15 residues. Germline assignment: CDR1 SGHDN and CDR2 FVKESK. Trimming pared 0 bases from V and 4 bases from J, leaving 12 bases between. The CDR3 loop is CASSQDGGRSYGYTF. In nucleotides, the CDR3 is TGTGCCAGCAGCCAAGATGGGGGTAGGAGCTATGGCTACACCTTC.

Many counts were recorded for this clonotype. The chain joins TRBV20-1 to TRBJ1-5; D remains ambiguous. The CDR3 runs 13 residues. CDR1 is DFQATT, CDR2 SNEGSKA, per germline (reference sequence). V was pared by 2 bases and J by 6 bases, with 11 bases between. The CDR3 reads CSARPSFGQPQHF. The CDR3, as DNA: TGCAGTGCTAGACCCTCTTTTGGTCAGCCCCAGCATTTT.

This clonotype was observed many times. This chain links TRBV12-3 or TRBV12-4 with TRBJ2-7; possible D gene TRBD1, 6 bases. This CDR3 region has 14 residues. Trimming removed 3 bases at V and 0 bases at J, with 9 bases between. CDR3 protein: CASSFTGFSYEQYF. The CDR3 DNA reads TGTGCCAGCAGTTTTACAGGGTTCTCCTACGAGCAGTACTTC.

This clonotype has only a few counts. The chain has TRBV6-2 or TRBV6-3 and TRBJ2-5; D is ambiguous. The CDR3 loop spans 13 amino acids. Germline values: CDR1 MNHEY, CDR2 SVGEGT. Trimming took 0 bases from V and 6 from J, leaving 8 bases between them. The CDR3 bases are TGTGCCAGCAGTTACTCAAGTAGCCAGACCCAGTACTTC. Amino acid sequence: CASSYSSSQTQYF.

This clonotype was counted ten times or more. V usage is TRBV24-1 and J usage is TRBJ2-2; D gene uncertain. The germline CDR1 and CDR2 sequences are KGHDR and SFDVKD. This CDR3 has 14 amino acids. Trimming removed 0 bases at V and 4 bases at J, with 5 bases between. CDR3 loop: CATSDLDSTGELFF. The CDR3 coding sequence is TGTGCCACCAGTGATTTGGATAGCACCGGGGAGCTGTTTTTT.

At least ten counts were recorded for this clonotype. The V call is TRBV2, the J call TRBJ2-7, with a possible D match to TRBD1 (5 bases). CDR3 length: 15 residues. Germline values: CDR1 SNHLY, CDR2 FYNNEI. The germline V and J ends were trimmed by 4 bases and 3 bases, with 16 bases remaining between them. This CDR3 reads CASSARQLTDYEQYF. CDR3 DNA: TGTGCCAGCAGTGCCCGACAGCTTACAGACTACGAGCAGTACTTC.

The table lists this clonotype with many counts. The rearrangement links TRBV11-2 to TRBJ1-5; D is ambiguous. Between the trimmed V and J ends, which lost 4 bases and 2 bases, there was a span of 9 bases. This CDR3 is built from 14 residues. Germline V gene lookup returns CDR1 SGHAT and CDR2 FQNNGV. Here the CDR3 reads CASSSGLGNQPQHF. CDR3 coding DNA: TGTGCCAGCAGCTCCGGACTTGGCAATCAGCCCCAGCATTTT.

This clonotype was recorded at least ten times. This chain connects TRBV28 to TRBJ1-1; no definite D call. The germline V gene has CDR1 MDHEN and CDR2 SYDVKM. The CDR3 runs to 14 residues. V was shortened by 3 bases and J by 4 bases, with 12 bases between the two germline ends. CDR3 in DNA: TGTGCCAGCAGTTTGCCCAGCCCACGCACTGAAGCTTTCTTT. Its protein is CASSLPSPRTEAFF.

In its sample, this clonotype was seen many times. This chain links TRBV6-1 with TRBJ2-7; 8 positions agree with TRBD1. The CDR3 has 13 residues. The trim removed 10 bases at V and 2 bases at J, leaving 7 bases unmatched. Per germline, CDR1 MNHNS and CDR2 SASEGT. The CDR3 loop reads CATRDRITYEQYF. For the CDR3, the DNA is TGTGCCACGCGGGACAGGATAACCTACGAGCAGTACTTC.

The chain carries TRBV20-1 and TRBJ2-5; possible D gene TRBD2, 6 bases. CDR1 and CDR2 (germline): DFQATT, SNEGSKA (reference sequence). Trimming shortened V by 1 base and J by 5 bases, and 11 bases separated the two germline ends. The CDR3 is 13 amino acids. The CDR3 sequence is CSARVFGGETQYF. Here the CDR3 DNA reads TGCAGTGCTAGAGTATTTGGGGGGGAGACCCAGTACTTC.

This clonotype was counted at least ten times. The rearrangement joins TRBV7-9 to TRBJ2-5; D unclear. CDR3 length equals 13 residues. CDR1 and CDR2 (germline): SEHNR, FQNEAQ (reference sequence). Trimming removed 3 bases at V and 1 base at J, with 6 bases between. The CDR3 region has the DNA TGTGCCAGCAGCTTGACCGCCCAAGAGACCCAGTACTTC. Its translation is CASSLTAQETQYF.

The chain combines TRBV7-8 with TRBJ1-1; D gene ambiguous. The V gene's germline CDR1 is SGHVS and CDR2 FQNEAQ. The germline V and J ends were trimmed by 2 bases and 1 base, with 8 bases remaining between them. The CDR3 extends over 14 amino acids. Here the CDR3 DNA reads TGTGCCAGCAGCTTATATTGGGCGAACACTGAAGCTTTCTTT. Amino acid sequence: CASSLYWANTEAFF.

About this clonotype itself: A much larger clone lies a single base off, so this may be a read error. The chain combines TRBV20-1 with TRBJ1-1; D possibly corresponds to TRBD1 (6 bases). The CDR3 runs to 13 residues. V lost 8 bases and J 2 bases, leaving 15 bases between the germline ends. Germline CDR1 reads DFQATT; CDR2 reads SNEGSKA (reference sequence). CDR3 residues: CSSSRQANTEAFF. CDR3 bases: TGCAGTTCGTCCCGACAGGCCAACACTGAAGCTTTCTTT.

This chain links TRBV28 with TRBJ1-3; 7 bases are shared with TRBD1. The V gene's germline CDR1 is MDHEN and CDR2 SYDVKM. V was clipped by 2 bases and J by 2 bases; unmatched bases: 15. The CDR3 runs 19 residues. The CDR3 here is CASSLLQGSELGAGNTIYF. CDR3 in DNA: TGTGCCAGCAGTTTACTACAGGGGTCCGAGCTAGGGGCTGGAAACACCATATATTTT.

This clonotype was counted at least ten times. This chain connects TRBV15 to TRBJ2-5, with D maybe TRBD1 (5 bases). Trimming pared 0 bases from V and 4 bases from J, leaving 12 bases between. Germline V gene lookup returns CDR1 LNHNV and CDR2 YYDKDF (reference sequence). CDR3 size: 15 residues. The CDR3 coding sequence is TGTGCCACCAGCAGAGAAGGGGATTCAGGAGAGACCCAGTACTTC. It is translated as CATSREGDSGETQYF.

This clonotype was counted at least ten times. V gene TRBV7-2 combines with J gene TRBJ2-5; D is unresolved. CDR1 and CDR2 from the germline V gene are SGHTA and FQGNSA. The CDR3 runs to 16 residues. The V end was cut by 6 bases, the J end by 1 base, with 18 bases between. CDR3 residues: CASSLRMSLLQETQYF. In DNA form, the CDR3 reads TGTGCCAGCAGTCTACGTATGTCGCTCCTCCAAGAGACCCAGTACTTC.

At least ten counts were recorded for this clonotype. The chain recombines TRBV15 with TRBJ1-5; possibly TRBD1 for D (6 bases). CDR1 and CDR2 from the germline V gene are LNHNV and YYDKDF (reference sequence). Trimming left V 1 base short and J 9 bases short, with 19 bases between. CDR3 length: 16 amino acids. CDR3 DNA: TGTGCCACCAGCAGAGCCGCAGGGGATCCAACTCTGCCCCAGCATTTT. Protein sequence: CATSRAAGDPTLPQHF.

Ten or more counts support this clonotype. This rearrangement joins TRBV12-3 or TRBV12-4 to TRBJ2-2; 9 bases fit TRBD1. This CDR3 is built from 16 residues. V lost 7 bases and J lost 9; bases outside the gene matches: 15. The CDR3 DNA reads TGTGCCAGCACCATAACAGGGGGCGTCCAACGAAGGGAGCTGTTTTTT. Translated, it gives CASTITGGVQRRELFF.

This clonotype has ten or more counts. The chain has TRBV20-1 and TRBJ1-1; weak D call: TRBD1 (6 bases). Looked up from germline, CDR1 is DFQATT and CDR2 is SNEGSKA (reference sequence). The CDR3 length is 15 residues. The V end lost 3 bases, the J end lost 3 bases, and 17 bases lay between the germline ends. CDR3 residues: CSARGVRGGHTEAFF. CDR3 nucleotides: TGCAGTGCTAGGGGAGTGCGGGGGGGGCACACTGAAGCTTTCTTT.

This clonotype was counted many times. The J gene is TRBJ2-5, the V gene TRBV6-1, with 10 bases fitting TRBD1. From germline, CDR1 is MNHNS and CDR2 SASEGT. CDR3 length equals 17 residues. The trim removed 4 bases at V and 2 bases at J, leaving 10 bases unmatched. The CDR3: CASSGDRGWGEQETQYF. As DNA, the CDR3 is TGTGCCAGCAGTGGGGACAGGGGATGGGGGGAACAAGAGACCCAGTACTTC.

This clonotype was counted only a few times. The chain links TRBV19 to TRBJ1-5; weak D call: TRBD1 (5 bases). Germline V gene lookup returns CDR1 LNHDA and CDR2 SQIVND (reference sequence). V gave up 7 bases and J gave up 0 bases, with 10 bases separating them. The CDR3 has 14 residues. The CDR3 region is CASTTVYSNQPQHF. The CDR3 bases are TGTGCCAGTACGACAGTCTATAGCAATCAGCCCCAGCATTTT. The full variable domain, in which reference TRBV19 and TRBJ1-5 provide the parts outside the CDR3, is DGGITQSPKYLFRKEGQNVTLSCEQNLNHDAMYWYRQDPGQGLRLIYYSQIVNDFQKGDIAEGYSVSREKKESFPLTVTSAQKNPTAFYLCASTTVYSNQPQHFGDGTRLSIL.

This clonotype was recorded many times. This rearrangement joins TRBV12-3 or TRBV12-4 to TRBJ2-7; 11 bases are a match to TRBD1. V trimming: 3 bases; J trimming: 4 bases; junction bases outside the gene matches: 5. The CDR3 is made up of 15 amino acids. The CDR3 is CASSLIGTGGYEQYF. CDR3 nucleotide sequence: TGTGCCAGCAGTTTGATTGGGACAGGGGGTTACGAGCAGTACTTC.

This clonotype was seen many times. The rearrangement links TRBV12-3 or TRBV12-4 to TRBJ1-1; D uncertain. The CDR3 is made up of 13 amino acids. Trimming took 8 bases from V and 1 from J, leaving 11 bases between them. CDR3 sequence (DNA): TGTGCCAGCGGAATTTGGAGGAACACTGAAGCTTTCTTT. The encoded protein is CASGIWRNTEAFF.

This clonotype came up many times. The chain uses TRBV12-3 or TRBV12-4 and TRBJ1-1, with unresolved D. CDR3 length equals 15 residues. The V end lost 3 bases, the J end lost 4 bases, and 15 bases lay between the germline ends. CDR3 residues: CASSFLISVGTEAFF. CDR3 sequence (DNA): TGTGCCAGCAGTTTTTTAATCAGCGTTGGCACTGAAGCTTTCTTT.